These T cell receptor beta chains were read from a single sample in a study of tumor-infiltrating lymphocytes in primary liver carcinoma. A single record per CDR3 protein comes from TCRdb applying MiXCR to the multiplex PCR reads. The profile shows fewer than 85,000 distinct CDR3 sequences, roughly 72% of them singletons. The source material was tumor-adjacent normal liver tissue. The receptors were gathered from a man aged 40-55 years with primary liver carcinoma and hepatitis B virus infection. Each CDR3 is given with its conserved first and last residue. Fields, in order: clone size, CDR3 length, J gene, V gene, D gene, CDR3 protein, CDR3 DNA. D genes are given only for firm matches. Size values are once, few and many counts, or a class for expanded clones, and some rows have none.

abundance: few
len: 16
j_gene: TRBJ2-7
v_gene: TRBV6-2/TRBV6-3
d_gene: TRBD2
CDR3aa: CASSRPGLAGNYEQYF
CDR3nt: TGTGCCAGCAGTCGCCCGGGGCTAGCGGGAAACTACGAGCAGTACTTC

abundance: -
len: 13
j_gene: TRBJ2-2
v_gene: TRBV6-5
d_gene: -
CDR3aa: CASNGDGDEELFF
CDR3nt: TGTGCCAGCAATGGCGACGGCGACGAGGAGCTGTTTTTT

abundance: -
len: 15
j_gene: TRBJ1-1
v_gene: TRBV7-2
d_gene: -
CDR3aa: CASSPDSAEYTEAFF
CDR3nt: TGTGCCAGCAGCCCCGACAGTGCGGAGTACACTGAAGCTTTCTTT

abundance: -
len: 18
j_gene: TRBJ2-1
v_gene: TRBV12-1
d_gene: -
CDR3aa: CVSSNPSTSGIWMNEQFF
CDR3nt: TGTGTCAGCAGCAACCCCAGTACTAGCGGGATCTGGATGAATGAGCAGTTCTTC

abundance: -
len: 14
j_gene: TRBJ2-1
v_gene: TRBV29-1
d_gene: -
CDR3aa: CSITPGLILSERFF
CDR3nt: TGTAGCATTACACCTGGCCTAATCCTTAGTGAGCGGTTCTTC

abundance: -
len: 18
j_gene: TRBJ1-5
v_gene: TRBV11-1
d_gene: TRBD1
CDR3aa: CASSHDHEQGDEDQTQHF
CDR3nt: TGTGCCAGCAGCCACGATCATGAACAGGGGGATGAGGATCAAACCCAGCATTTT

abundance: many
len: 15
j_gene: TRBJ2-5
v_gene: TRBV6-5
d_gene: TRBD1
CDR3aa: CASSYSRDRGETQYF
CDR3nt: TGTGCCAGCAGTTACTCCCGGGACAGGGGAGAGACCCAGTACTTC

abundance: few
len: 13
j_gene: TRBJ1-1
v_gene: TRBV29-1
d_gene: -
CDR3aa: CSVEGQGNAEAFF
CDR3nt: TGCAGCGTTGAAGGGCAGGGGAACGCTGAAGCTTTCTTT

abundance: few
len: 11
j_gene: TRBJ2-7
v_gene: TRBV6-6
d_gene: -
CDR3aa: CVSSPSEEQYF
CDR3nt: TGTGTCAGCAGTCCCTCGGAGGAGCAGTACTTC

abundance: -
len: 17
j_gene: TRBJ2-1
v_gene: TRBV4-1
d_gene: -
CDR3aa: CASIQGLAESSHNEQFF
CDR3nt: TGCGCCAGCATCCAAGGGCTAGCTGAAAGCTCCCACAATGAGCAGTTCTTC

abundance: -
len: 15
j_gene: TRBJ2-7
v_gene: TRBV16
d_gene: TRBD1
CDR3aa: CASFHGQGYPYEQYF
CDR3nt: TGTGCCAGCTTCCATGGACAGGGTTATCCCTACGAGCAGTACTTC

abundance: -
len: 16
j_gene: TRBJ2-3
v_gene: TRBV4-2
d_gene: -
CDR3aa: CVSSQERGLAADTQYF
CDR3nt: TGTGTCAGCAGCCAAGAACGGGGGCTGGCCGCAGATACACAGTATTTT

abundance: -
len: 16
j_gene: TRBJ2-2
v_gene: TRBV6-2/TRBV6-3
d_gene: TRBD2
CDR3aa: CASSYRLAGADEELFF
CDR3nt: TGTGCCAGTAGTTATCGGCTAGCGGGAGCCGACGAGGAGCTGTTTTTT

abundance: -
len: 17
j_gene: TRBJ2-7
v_gene: TRBV6-6
d_gene: TRBD1
CDR3aa: CANSYGRGTGDAYEQYF
CDR3nt: TGTGCCAACAGCTACGGGAGAGGGACAGGGGACGCCTACGAGCAGTACTTC

abundance: many
len: 14
j_gene: TRBJ2-5
v_gene: TRBV10-1
d_gene: -
CDR3aa: CASSHTRAGETQYF
CDR3nt: TGCGCCAGCAGCCATACTAGGGCGGGAGAGACCCAGTACTTC

abundance: -
len: 15
j_gene: TRBJ1-5
v_gene: TRBV6-2/TRBV6-3
d_gene: TRBD1
CDR3aa: CASSLTGASNRPQNF
CDR3nt: TGTGCCAGCAGCTTAACAGGGGCTAGCAATCGGCCCCAGAATTTT

abundance: few
len: 15
j_gene: TRBJ2-1
v_gene: TRBV5-1
d_gene: TRBD2
CDR3aa: CASMAGGTAYNEQFF
CDR3nt: TGCGCCAGCATGGCGGGGGGCACCGCCTACAATGAGCAGTTCTTC

abundance: many
len: 15
j_gene: TRBJ2-2
v_gene: TRBV11-2
d_gene: -
CDR3aa: CASSLRPENTGELFF
CDR3nt: TGTGCCAGCAGCTTACGGCCGGAGAACACCGGGGAGCTGTTTTTT

abundance: -
len: 19
j_gene: TRBJ2-1
v_gene: TRBV11-2
d_gene: -
CDR3aa: CGSSLDGRFSGTPYNEQFF
CDR3nt: TGTGGCAGCAGCTTAGATGGGCGATTCAGCGGAACCCCTTACAATGAGCAGTTCTTC

abundance: -
len: 14
j_gene: TRBJ2-7
v_gene: TRBV5-6
d_gene: -
CDR3aa: CASNLVESEYEQYF
CDR3nt: TGTGCCAGCAACTTGGTGGAGTCAGAATACGAACAGTATTTC

abundance: -
len: 15
j_gene: TRBJ2-5
v_gene: TRBV29-1
d_gene: TRBD2
CDR3aa: CRVRTGGSWAETQYF
CDR3nt: TGCAGGGTTCGGACTGGCGGGAGTTGGGCAGAGACCCAGTACTTC

abundance: -
len: 14
j_gene: TRBJ2-1
v_gene: TRBV19
d_gene: -
CDR3aa: CASSPGTGDDEQFF
CDR3nt: TGTGCCAGTAGTCCCGGGACCGGGGACGATGAGCAGTTCTTC

abundance: few
len: 12
j_gene: TRBJ1-5
v_gene: TRBV12-3/TRBV12-4
d_gene: -
CDR3aa: CASSSDLSPQHF
CDR3nt: TGTGCCAGCAGTTCAGATTTGTCGCCCCAGCATTTT

abundance: many
len: 16
j_gene: TRBJ2-1
v_gene: TRBV28
d_gene: -
CDR3aa: CASGTFGAGLLNEQFF
CDR3nt: TGTGCCAGCGGAACGTTTGGGGCAGGGTTACTCAATGAGCAGTTCTTC

abundance: -
len: 13
j_gene: TRBJ1-1
v_gene: TRBV11-2
d_gene: -
CDR3aa: CAGSLVDNTEALF
CDR3nt: TGTGCCGGTAGCTTAGTAGATAACACTGAAGCTCTCTTT